A single sample gave rise to the 26 T cell receptor beta chains below, sequenced in a study of esophageal squamous cell carcinoma under preoperative chemotherapy. TCRdb processed the PCR reads anew with MiXCR; each CDR3 protein has one entry. There are 32,000 or so distinct CDR3 sequences in the sample; 50% to 60% occur only once, and roughly 25% lies in the top ten. This sample's time point: after preoperative PTX-NDP chemotherapy. This specimen was collected from a patient given preoperative chemotherapy. These receptors all stem from a human donor with esophageal squamous cell carcinoma. The donor label of this sample is uncertain.

This rearrangement joins TRBV12-3 or TRBV12-4 to TRBJ2-5, with D maybe TRBD2 (7 bases). The DNA end is a closer match to TRBJ2-4, so the J assignment may be wrong. This CDR3 contains 14 residues. In DNA form, the CDR3 reads TGTGCCAGCAGGGGGGGGCCCGCCAAAAACATTCAGTACTTC. Protein: CASRGGPAKNIQYF.

J is TRBJ1-6 and V is TRBV6-1, with D unresolved. CDR1 is MNHNS, CDR2 SASEGT, per germline. V shed 6 bases and J shed 9 bases, with 15 bases lying between them. This CDR3 has 14 amino acids. The CDR3 region is CASSHGVSSSPLHF. In nucleotides, the CDR3 is TGTGCCAGCAGCCACGGGGTATCCTCTTCACCCCTCCACTTT.

This clonotype was seen ten or more times. The V and J genes are TRBV11-2 and TRBJ2-5, with 9 bases fitting TRBD1. Germline V CDR1 and CDR2: SGHAT, FQNNGV. CDR3 size: 15 residues. V was clipped by 5 bases and J by 5 bases; unmatched bases: 9. The CDR3: CASSVTGGNGETQYF. CDR3 DNA: TGTGCCAGCAGCGTTACAGGGGGCAACGGGGAGACCCAGTACTTC.

The table lists this clonotype with many counts. A much bigger clone sits one base away, suggesting this may be a read error. CDR3 nucleotides: TGTGCCAGCAGTTTAATGGGGGAGGTTGGGTATGAGCAGTACTTC. Its translation: CASSLMGEVGYEQYF. This chain joins TRBV12-3 or TRBV12-4 and TRBJ2-5; D may be TRBD2 (6 bases). The CDR3 contains 15 residues. Trimming left V 2 bases short and J 11 bases short, with 21 bases between.

This clonotype was detected many times. V gene TRBV19 combines with J gene TRBJ2-7, with D perhaps matching TRBD1 (7 bases). Per germline, CDR1 LNHDA and CDR2 SQIVND (reference sequence). The V gene lost 6 bases and the J gene lost 5 bases, with 23 bases spanning the gap. CDR3 length: 16 amino acids. The chain's CDR3 is CASRLTGEALPDEQYF. CDR3 nucleotide sequence: TGTGCCAGTAGGCTCACAGGGGAGGCCCTTCCGGACGAGCAGTACTTC.

The gene calls are TRBV7-6 and TRBJ2-5, with 12 bases that match TRBD2. The junction had 3 bases not matched to a gene; V was cut back by 1 base and J by 3 bases. The CDR3 length is 16 residues. Germline V gene sequence: CDR1 SGHVS, CDR2 FNYEAQ. This CDR3 reads CASSLGTSGTKETQYF. CDR3 DNA sequence: TGTGCCAGCAGCTTAGGGACTAGCGGGACGAAAGAGACCCAGTACTTC. The entire variable domain, with the rest obtained from reference TRBV7-6 and TRBJ2-5, is as follows: GAGVSQSPRYKVTKRGQDVALRCDPISGHVSLYWYRQALGQGPEFLTYFNYEAQQDKSGLPNDRFSAERPEGSISTLTIQRTEQRDSAMYRCASSLGTSGTKETQYFGPGTRLLVL.

This rearrangement joins TRBV27 to TRBJ2-7, with D tentatively TRBD1 or TRBD2 (5 bases each). The germline gives CDR1 MNHEY, CDR2 SMNVEV (reference sequence). The V end lost 6 bases, the J end lost 0 bases, and 27 bases lay between the germline ends. This CDR3 has 19 amino acids. This CDR3 is CASSQRPGPVTSSSYEQYF. CDR3 DNA: TGTGCCAGCAGCCAGCGCCCGGGACCGGTCACTTCGAGCTCCTACGAGCAGTACTTC.

As for this clonotype: Relative to the germline gene, one junction end is altered; a read error may explain this. The chain combines TRBV7-6 with TRBJ2-3; D possibly uses TRBD1 or TRBD2 (6 bases each). The J call may be faulty, since TRBJ2-5 better matches the DNA end. The germline CDR1 and CDR2 sequences are SGHVS and FNYEAQ. This CDR3 has 15 amino acids. CDR3: CSRGLGGPDPDTQYF. The CDR3 region has the DNA TGTTCCAGGGGCTTAGGGGGGCCAGACCCAGATACCCAGTACTTC.

A word on this clonotype: The conserved phenylalanine or tryptophan normally closing the CDR3 is absent here, so this likely arose from a read error. No DNA is shown, since the ends of the CDR3 on it are uncertain; the CDR3 is the one TCRdb lists. V and J are TRBV27 and TRBJ2-5; the tabulated D call, TRBD1, remains unverified against the DNA. The CDR3 is made up of 15 amino acids, end residues included. The germline V gene encodes CDR1 MNHEY and CDR2 SMNVEV (reference sequence). This CDR3 reads CASSRGGANQETQYL.

This sequence joins TRBV11-1 and TRBJ2-5; 9 bases fit TRBD1. Germline values: CDR1 SGHAT, CDR2 FQDESV (reference sequence). CDR3 length equals 14 residues. After removal of 5 bases from V and 11 bases from J, the junction contained 12 bases not matched to a gene. CDR3 sequence reads: CASSRDRAQDTQYF. CDR3 nucleotide sequence: TGTGCCAGCAGCCGGGACAGGGCGCAAGATACGCAGTACTTC.

This clonotype was recorded many times. A single base separates this from a much larger clone, so it may be a read error. The chain couples TRBV7-6 to TRBJ2-1, with TRBD2 as a possible D gene (7 bases). The CDR3 is 14 residues long. Trimming took off 0 bases at V and 13 bases at J, with 16 bases between the two ends. The germline gives CDR1 SGHVS, CDR2 FNYEAQ. The CDR3 nucleotides are TGTGCCAGCAGCTTAGCGGGGGGGCAAGAGACCCAGTTCTTC. Protein sequence: CASSLAGGQETQFF.

This clonotype was seen ten or more times. The chain links TRBV7-2 to TRBJ2-1; D perhaps matches TRBD2 (7 bases). CDR1 and CDR2 from the germline V gene are SGHTA and FQGNSA. V shed 5 bases and J shed 4 bases, with 18 bases lying between them. The CDR3 length is 16 residues. The CDR3 nucleotides are TGTGCCAGCAGCCGTGGAGGAGCGGGACAATACAATGAGCAGTTCTTC. Amino acid sequence: CASSRGGAGQYNEQFF.

This clonotype was picked up many times. A much larger clone sits a single nucleotide away, making a read error possible. The rearrangement links TRBV7-3 to TRBJ2-5, with D hard to call. Deletions cut 5 bases from V and 11 bases from J, with 15 bases between. The CDR3 is 12 amino acids. Per germline, CDR1 SGHTA and CDR2 FQGTGA. The chain's CDR3 is CASSPGYNEQYF. As DNA, the CDR3 is TGTGCCAGCAGCCCAGGATACAATGAGCAGTACTTC.

Concerning this clonotype itself: No conserved phenylalanine or tryptophan ends this CDR3, so it is likely a read error. The DNA is left out, because the CDR3 cannot be placed on it with certainty; the CDR3 is given as TCRdb lists it. The rearrangement links TRBV7-2 to TRBJ2-5; the table gives TRBD2 as D, unverified against the DNA. Germline-derived CDR1 and CDR2 are SGHTA and FQGNSA. The CDR3 is made up of 16 amino acids, end residues included. CDR3 amino acids: CASSSGRGAARASQHS.

This clonotype was picked up a small number of times. The chain joins TRBV3-1 to TRBJ2-3; D possibly corresponds to TRBD2 (5 bases). There are 15 residues in the CDR3. Germline V gene lookup returns CDR1 LGHDT and CDR2 YNNKEL (reference sequence). Trimming left V 1 base short and J 4 bases short, with 12 bases between. As DNA, the CDR3 is TGTGCCAGCAGCCAAGGTTTACTAGGACCAGATACGCAGTATTTT. This gives the protein CASSQGLLGPDTQYF.

This clonotype was picked up one time. The junction and the germline gene differ at one end; a read error may be behind it. The chain links TRBV7-2 to TRBJ2-3, with TRBD1 as a possible D gene (7 bases). The CDR3 runs to 16 residues. CDR1 and CDR2 (germline): SGHTA, FQGNSA. CDR3 nucleotides: TGTGCCAGCGCGGGGCGAGGGGGCGGAGACGTAGATACGCAGTACTTT. Encoded protein: CASAGRGGGDVDTQYF.

In the case of this clonotype: The conserved closing phenylalanine or tryptophan is absent in this CDR3, likely reflecting a read error. No DNA is shown, since the ends of the CDR3 on it are uncertain; the CDR3 is the one TCRdb lists. The V call is TRBV7-2, the J call TRBJ2-5; TRBD2 is the table's D call, not checked against the DNA. Germline CDR1 is SGHTA and CDR2 is FQGNSA. Termini included, the CDR3 measures 17 amino acids. This chain's CDR3 is CASSLIERGGPTETRFS.

By share of the sample, this clonotype is medium-sized. The chain carries TRBV7-8 and TRBJ2-5, with 7 bases fitting TRBD1. Losses at the gene ends were 5 bases for V and 6 bases for J; bases not matched to a gene: 15. The CDR3 totals 16 residues. Germline values: CDR1 SGHVS, CDR2 FQNEAQ. CDR3 in amino acids: CASSPTGTASKQTQYF. The CDR3 nucleotides are TGTGCCAGCAGCCCAACTGGGACAGCTAGCAAACAGACCCAGTACTTC.

This clonotype turned up a few times. This sequence joins TRBV27 and TRBJ2-3; 8 bases line up with TRBD2. J gave up 3 bases and V 3 bases, and 5 bases lay outside the gene matches. CDR1 MNHEY and CDR2 SMNVEV come from the germline V gene (reference sequence). The CDR3 covers 15 residues. The chain's CDR3 is CASSLPSGGTDTQYF. DNA for the CDR3: TGTGCCAGCAGTTTGCCCAGCGGGGGAACAGATACGCAGTATTTT.

The rearrangement joins TRBV7-3 to TRBJ2-3; 8 bases match TRBD2. The J call may be incorrect, as the DNA end agrees better with TRBJ2-7. In germline, CDR1 is SGHTA, CDR2 FQGTGA. CDR3 size: 17 residues. The CDR3, as DNA: TGTGCCAGCAGCCCGGAACTGGGGCGGGGGGACGAAGATACGCAGTACTTC. This sequence encodes CASSPELGRGDEDTQYF.

This rearrangement joins TRBV7-8 to TRBJ1-1, with D possibly TRBD1 on 6 matching bases. Trimming removed 3 bases from V and 3 bases from J, with 17 bases in between. CDR3 size: 16 residues. The germline V gene encodes CDR1 SGHVS and CDR2 FQNEAQ. CDR3 loop: CASSLQGLNRDTEAFF. The DNA for the CDR3 is TGTGCCAGCAGCTTGCAGGGGCTCAACAGGGACACTGAAGCTTTCTTT. Full variable domain (rest looked up from reference TRBV7-8 and TRBJ1-1): GAGVSQSPRYKVAKRGQDVALRCDPISGHVSLFWYQQALGQGPEFLTYFQNEAQLDKSGLPSDRFFAERPEGSVSTLKIQRTQQEDSAVYLCASSLQGLNRDTEAFFGQGTRLTVV.

This clonotype was picked up many times. This chain connects TRBV11-3 to TRBJ2-3; no clear D gene. The CDR3 is 13 residues long. V lost 6 bases, J lost 0 bases, and 7 bases lay in between. The germline V gene has CDR1 SGHNT and CDR2 YENEEA. CDR3 amino acids: CASRRDSTDTQYF. As DNA, the CDR3 is TGTGCCAGCAGACGAGACAGCACAGATACGCAGTATTTT.

Of note for this clonotype: The germline gene is not matched at one end of the junction; a read error may be the cause. The chain combines TRBV7-7 with TRBJ2-3; TRBD2 agrees at 9 bases. TRBJ2-4 explains the end of the DNA better; the J call may be wrong. The length of the CDR3 is 16 residues. Per germline, CDR1 SSHAT and CDR2 FNYEAQ (reference sequence). The CDR3 is CASSLAGVRGIDTQYF. The CDR3, as DNA: TGTGCTAGCAGCTTAGCGGGGGTGAGAGGCATAGATACTCAGTACTTC.

This chain uses TRBV12-3 or TRBV12-4 with TRBJ2-3, with D possibly being TRBD2 (5 bases). V lost 7 bases, J lost 9 bases, and 20 bases lay in between. This CDR3 contains 14 residues. The CDR3 DNA reads TGTGCCAGCACCGATCGGACTGACCCCCGGACGCAGTATTTT. Encoded protein: CASTDRTDPRTQYF.

The V call is TRBV4-3, the J call TRBJ2-4; perhaps D is TRBD1 or TRBD2 (5 bases each). The CDR3 spans 14 residues. CDR1 is LGHNA and CDR2 is YSLEER in the germline V gene. The CDR3 nucleotides are TGCCGCAGCACGGGGCTGGGAGCCACAAATATTCAGTACTTC. This translates into CRSTGLGATNIQYF.

In its sample, this clonotype was seen a few times. The gene calls are TRBV7-6 and TRBJ2-4; TRBD1 is a possible D gene (5 bases). Germline CDR1 SGHVS, CDR2 FNYEAQ. V lost 1 base and J 8 bases, leaving 12 bases between the germline ends. The CDR3 is 14 residues long. The CDR3 loop is CASSLEAGKDIQYF. DNA for the CDR3: TGTGCCAGCAGCTTAGAAGCAGGGAAGGACATTCAGTACTTC. Drawing the rest from reference TRBV7-6 and TRBJ2-4, the complete variable domain is GAGVSQSPRYKVTKRGQDVALRCDPISGHVSLYWYRQALGQGPEFLTYFNYEAQQDKSGLPNDRFSAERPEGSISTLTIQRTEQRDSAMYRCASSLEAGKDIQYFGAGTRLSVL.